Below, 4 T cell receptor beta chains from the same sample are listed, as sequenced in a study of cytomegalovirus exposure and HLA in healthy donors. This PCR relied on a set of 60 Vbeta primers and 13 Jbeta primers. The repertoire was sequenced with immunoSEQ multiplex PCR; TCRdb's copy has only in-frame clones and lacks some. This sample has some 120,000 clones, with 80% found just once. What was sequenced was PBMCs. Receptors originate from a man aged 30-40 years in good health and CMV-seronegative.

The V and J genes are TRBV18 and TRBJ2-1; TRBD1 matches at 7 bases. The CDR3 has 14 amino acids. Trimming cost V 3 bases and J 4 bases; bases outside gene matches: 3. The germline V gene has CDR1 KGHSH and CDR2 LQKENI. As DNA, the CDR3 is TGTGCCAGCTCACCGGGACAGAATTACAATGAGCAGTTCTTC. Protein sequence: CASSPGQNYNEQFF.

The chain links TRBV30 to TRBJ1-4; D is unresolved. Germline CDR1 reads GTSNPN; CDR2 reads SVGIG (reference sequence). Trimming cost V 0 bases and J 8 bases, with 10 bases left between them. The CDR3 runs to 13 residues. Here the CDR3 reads CAWSVGEGEKLFF. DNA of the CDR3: TGTGCCTGGAGTGTAGGAGAGGGAGAAAAACTGTTTTTT. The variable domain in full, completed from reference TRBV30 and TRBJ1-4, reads SQTIHQWPATLVQPVGSPLSLECTVEGTSNPNLYWYRQAAGRGLQLLFYSVGIGQISSEVPQNLSASRPQDRQFILSSKKLLLSDSGFYLCAWSVGEGEKLFFGSGTQLSVL.

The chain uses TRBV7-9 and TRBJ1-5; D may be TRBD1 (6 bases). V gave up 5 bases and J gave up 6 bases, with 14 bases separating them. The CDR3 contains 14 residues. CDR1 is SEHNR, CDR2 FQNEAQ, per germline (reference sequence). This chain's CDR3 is CASSGTPGVQPQHF. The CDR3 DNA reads TGTGCCAGCAGCGGGACACCGGGTGTTCAGCCCCAGCATTTT.

The CDR3 DNA sequence: TGTGCCAGGGAAGAGGGGGGGTTTGGCTATGGCTACACCTTC. It encodes CAREEGGFGYGYTF. This chain joins TRBV2 and TRBJ1-2; D is possibly TRBD1 (6 bases). V dropped 9 bases and J dropped 4 bases, with 18 bases sitting between them. Germline CDR1 reads SNHLY; CDR2 reads FYNNEI. The CDR3 sequence is 14 residues long.